The 29 T cell receptor beta chains below were found in one sample sequenced in a study of CD4 T cells in relation to SARS-CoV-2 and coronaviruses. Unexposed donor CD4+ T cells date from about 2011-2018, before the COVID-19 pandemic. Profiled with immunoSEQ multiplex PCR; TCRdb holds only in-frame clones, not every one. The sample yields 65,000 or so clones, approximately 94% seen once. The sample taken for sequencing was naive CD4+ T cells from PBMCs. Subset: naive CD4+ T cells isolated by negative enrichment. The receptors come from a human donor in good health.

This chain links TRBV7-9 with TRBJ2-5; D is unresolved. The CDR3 loop spans 14 amino acids. V lost 0 bases and J lost 5, with 10 bases in between. The germline gives CDR1 SEHNR, CDR2 FQNEAQ (reference sequence). The CDR3 spells CASSLAPQAETQYF. In DNA form, the CDR3 reads TGTGCCAGCAGCTTAGCGCCGCAGGCCGAGACCCAGTACTTC.

This chain joins TRBV27 and TRBJ2-1, with D perhaps TRBD2 (6 bases). The V gene lost 8 bases and the J gene lost 10 bases, with 15 bases spanning the gap. The CDR3 extends over 12 amino acids. Germline V gives CDR1 MNHEY, CDR2 SMNVEV (reference sequence). CDR3 coding DNA: TGTGCCAGCCCTAGTGGGAGGTGGGAGCAGTTCTTC. Translated: CASPSGRWEQFF.

The chain joins TRBV7-3 to TRBJ2-2, with D unclear. Trimming shortened V by 2 bases and J by 2 bases, and 6 bases separated the two germline ends. The CDR3 sequence is 14 residues long. Germline V gene sequence: CDR1 SGHTA, CDR2 FQGTGA. The DNA for the CDR3 is TGTGCCAGCAGCTTAGGGCTTAACACCGGGGAGCTGTTTTTT. It is translated as CASSLGLNTGELFF.

The chain links TRBV7-9 to TRBJ2-1; no firm D call. This CDR3 region has 17 residues. The germline CDR1 and CDR2 sequences are SEHNR and FQNEAQ (reference sequence). The ends were cut back, 0 bases at V and 7 bases at J, with 19 bases in the middle. This CDR3 is CASSLARLAPIGNEQFF. The CDR3 DNA sequence: TGTGCCAGCAGCTTAGCGCGATTAGCCCCGATTGGGAATGAGCAGTTCTTC.

V is TRBV24-1 and J is TRBJ1-1, with TRBD1 as a possible D gene (6 bases). There are 12 residues in the CDR3. Germline values: CDR1 KGHDR, CDR2 SFDVKD. Trimming shortened V by 10 bases and J by 3 bases, and 11 bases separated the two germline ends. The CDR3 reads CATARGDTEAFF. The CDR3 DNA follows: TGTGCCACAGCTAGGGGGGACACTGAAGCTTTCTTT.

The rearrangement uses TRBV10-2 and TRBJ2-7, with D hard to call. This CDR3 is 14 amino acids long. CDR1 and CDR2 from the germline V gene are WSHSY and SAAADI. V was clipped by 4 bases and J by 0 bases, with 10 bases between them. The CDR3 DNA reads TGCGCCAGCAGTGGAATCAGGAGCTCCTACGAGCAGTACTTC. Protein: CASSGIRSSYEQYF.

The chain recombines TRBV5-1 with TRBJ2-2, with TRBD2 matching over 10 bases. The CDR3 contains 15 residues. Germline values: CDR1 SGHRS, CDR2 YFSETQ. V trimming: 4 bases; J trimming: 5 bases; junction bases outside the gene matches: 5. This CDR3 is CASSRGTSVTGELFF. CDR3 nucleotides: TGCGCCAGCAGCCGCGGGACTAGCGTTACCGGGGAGCTGTTTTTT.

As DNA, the CDR3 is TGTGCCAGCTCCCCCCTTTGGGGCGAAGCTTTCTTT. Encoded protein: CASSPLWGEAFF. The V and J genes are TRBV18 and TRBJ1-1, with a weak D call TRBD1 (5 bases). Germline V gives CDR1 KGHSH, CDR2 LQKENI. V lost 6 bases and J lost 8, with 13 bases in between. The CDR3 is 12 residues long.

V usage is TRBV11-2 and J usage is TRBJ2-7; tentatively, D is TRBD2 (5 bases). This CDR3 is 16 amino acids long. Looked up from germline, CDR1 is SGHAT and CDR2 is FQNNGV. V was pared by 6 bases and J by 5 bases, with 23 bases between. Here the CDR3 reads CASRPRTVPSPDEQYF. The CDR3 nucleotides read TGTGCCAGCAGGCCCCGGACTGTACCATCTCCCGACGAGCAGTACTTC.

This chain links TRBV19 with TRBJ1-1, with 8 bases lining up with TRBD1. CDR3 length equals 16 residues. Unmatched junction bases numbered 5, after V lost 2 bases and J lost 0 bases. Per the germline V gene, CDR1 is LNHDA and CDR2 is SQIVND (reference sequence). The CDR3 DNA follows: TGTGCCAGTAGTATACGAACAGGGGGAATGAACACTGAAGCTTTCTTT. This translates into CASSIRTGGMNTEAFF.

V gene TRBV20-1 combines with J gene TRBJ2-5; no clear D gene. The length of the CDR3 is 11 residues. Between the trimmed V and J ends, which lost 1 base and 7 bases, there was a span of 7 bases. Per germline, CDR1 DFQATT and CDR2 SNEGSKA (reference sequence). CDR3 amino acids: CSARAGVTQYF. The CDR3 bases are TGCAGTGCTAGAGCAGGCGTGACCCAGTACTTC.

The rearrangement joins TRBV5-4 to TRBJ2-6, with unresolved D. Germline-derived CDR1 and CDR2 are SGHNT and YYREEE (reference sequence). This CDR3 region has 16 residues. V was pared by 0 bases and J by 4 bases, with 11 bases between. CDR3 amino acids: CASSLAGDKGANVLTF. The CDR3, as DNA: TGTGCCAGCAGCTTGGCCGGAGATAAAGGGGCCAACGTCCTGACTTTC.

This chain joins TRBV11-2 and TRBJ1-1; unclear D gene. The CDR3 runs to 13 residues. Germline CDR1 and CDR2: SGHAT and FQNNGV. The V gene lost 3 bases and the J gene lost 1 base, with 6 bases spanning the gap. The CDR3 here is CASSFRQNTEAFF. CDR3 sequence (DNA): TGTGCCAGCAGCTTCCGGCAGAACACTGAAGCTTTCTTT.

This clone was found a few times. The chain combines TRBV28 with TRBJ2-1; TRBD2 is a possible D gene (6 bases). This CDR3 spans 17 amino acids. The V end was cut by 0 bases, the J end by 6 bases, with 18 bases between. Germline V lookup: CDR1 MDHEN, CDR2 SYDVKM. CDR3: CASSLWEGTWRRNEQFF. For the CDR3, the DNA is TGTGCCAGCAGTTTATGGGAGGGAACTTGGCGGCGCAATGAGCAGTTCTTC.

The V call is TRBV6-5, the J call TRBJ1-6; 9 bases agree with TRBD1. Germline V gene data show CDR1 as MNHEY and CDR2 as SVGAGI. The trim removed 7 bases at V and 7 bases at J, leaving 5 bases unmatched. CDR3 length: 14 amino acids. This CDR3 reads CASNAGTGNSPLHF. The CDR3 DNA reads TGTGCCAGCAACGCCGGGACAGGGAATTCACCCCTCCACTTT.

The chain links TRBV4-1 to TRBJ1-4, with 8 bases aligning to TRBD1. The germline V gene encodes CDR1 MGHRA and CDR2 YSYEKL. The ends lost 5 bases at V and 3 bases at J; junction bases unmatched: 8. CDR3 length: 16 amino acids. The CDR3 bases are TGCGCCAGCAGCAACCGACAGGGGATAGCTAATGAAAAACTGTTTTTT. Translation gives CASSNRQGIANEKLFF.

V gene TRBV7-9 combines with J gene TRBJ1-6; possible D gene TRBD1, 6 bases. Germline-derived CDR1 and CDR2 are SEHNR and FQNEAQ (reference sequence). The CDR3 is made up of 14 amino acids. Trimming pared 7 bases from V and 5 bases from J, leaving 12 bases between. The CDR3 DNA is TGTGCCAGCACCCTTGGGGGCGATAATTCACCCCTCCACTTT. Translation: CASTLGGDNSPLHF.

The rearrangement joins TRBV19 to TRBJ1-2, with unresolved D. CDR1 and CDR2 from the germline V gene are LNHDA and SQIVND (reference sequence). The CDR3 is made up of 11 amino acids. Trimming removed 4 bases at V and 6 bases at J, with 6 bases between. The CDR3 spells CASSRGDGYTF. Written as DNA, the CDR3 is TGTGCCAGTAGTAGGGGAGATGGCTACACCTTC.

This rearrangement joins TRBV5-1 to TRBJ2-7; 7 positions agree with TRBD1. Trimming cost V 6 bases and J 3 bases; bases outside gene matches: 12. Germline-derived CDR1 and CDR2 are SGHRS and YFSETQ. CDR3 length equals 15 residues. The CDR3 region is CASTPAGGLFYEQYF. DNA of the CDR3: TGCGCCAGCACCCCGGCAGGGGGTCTGTTCTACGAGCAGTACTTC.

The chain joins TRBV3-1 (or the pseudogene TRBV3-2) to TRBJ2-7; 7 nucleotides match TRBD2. J was trimmed by 3 bases and V by 1 base; bases with no gene match: 6. The CDR3 consists of 15 residues. CDR1 is LGHDT and CDR2 is YNNKEL in the germline V gene (reference sequence). In DNA form, the CDR3 reads TGTGCCAGCAGCCAAGTTTGGGGGGGACTCTACGAGCAGTACTTC. It encodes CASSQVWGGLYEQYF.

V is TRBV5-5 and J is TRBJ2-2, with TRBD1 identical over 7 bases. Germline V lookup: CDR1 SGHKS, CDR2 YYEKEE (reference sequence). This CDR3 contains 14 residues. Germline trimming cut 5 bases from V and 3 bases from J; bases unmatched to any gene: 4. This CDR3 reads CASRTGVDTGELFF. Written as DNA, the CDR3 is TGTGCCAGCAGAACAGGGGTGGACACCGGGGAGCTGTTTTTT.

The gene calls are TRBV4-2 and TRBJ2-7; 7 positions match TRBD2. Germline trimming cut 0 bases from V and 3 bases from J; bases unmatched to any gene: 2. There are 14 residues in the CDR3. CDR1 LGHNA and CDR2 YNFKEQ come from the germline V gene. The CDR3 reads CASSQELASYEQYF. CDR3 coding DNA: TGTGCCAGCAGCCAAGAACTAGCGAGCTACGAGCAGTACTTC.

The gene calls are TRBV30 and TRBJ1-4; D uncertain. The germline CDR1 and CDR2 sequences are GTSNPN and SVGIG (reference sequence). The V gene lost 0 bases and the J gene lost 4 bases, with 12 bases spanning the gap. The length of the CDR3 is 15 residues. CDR3 residues: CAWSVLTVVNEKLFF. In nucleotides, the CDR3 is TGTGCCTGGAGTGTACTGACGGTGGTTAATGAAAAACTGTTTTTT.

V gene TRBV7-9 combines with J gene TRBJ2-7; a weak D match, TRBD2 (5 bases). The CDR3 spans 16 residues. V was cut by 5 bases and J by 2 bases, with 19 bases left in between. CDR1 is SEHNR and CDR2 is FQNEAQ in the germline V gene (reference sequence). CDR3 sequence reads: CASSRRPDSPTYEQYF. The DNA for the CDR3 is TGTGCCAGCAGCCGCCGGCCGGACTCCCCCACCTACGAGCAGTACTTC.

This chain joins TRBV5-6 and TRBJ1-1, with D possibly being TRBD1 (5 bases). CDR3 size: 15 residues. The germline V gene encodes CDR1 SGHDT and CDR2 YYEEEE. V gave up 0 bases and J gave up 0 bases, with 9 bases separating them. CDR3 in DNA: TGTGCCAGCAGCTTGGCCGGGGGGATGAACACTGAAGCTTTCTTT. It codes for CASSLAGGMNTEAFF.

J is TRBJ1-1 and V is TRBV18; weak D call: TRBD1 (6 bases). The germline V gene encodes CDR1 KGHSH and CDR2 LQKENI. Trimming stripped 2 bases from V and 5 bases from J, with 12 bases between. The CDR3 is made up of 14 amino acids. The CDR3 loop reads CASSPIRGGTEAFF. The CDR3 coding sequence is TGTGCCAGCTCACCAATCAGGGGAGGGACTGAAGCTTTCTTT. Together with reference TRBV18 and TRBJ1-1, the CDR3 gives the full variable domain: NAGVMQNPRHLVRRRGQEARLRCSPMKGHSHVYWYRQLPEEGLKFMVYLQKENIIDESGMPKERFSAEFPKEGPSILRIQQVVRGDSAAYFCASSPIRGGTEAFFGQGTRLTVV.

The chain links TRBV6-6 to TRBJ1-6, with TRBD1 identical over 8 bases. CDR3 length equals 16 residues. V lost 2 bases and J lost 4; bases outside the gene matches: 4. Germline lookup yields CDR1 MNHNY and CDR2 SVGAGI (reference sequence). This chain's CDR3 is CASSYGQGLYNSPLHF. CDR3 bases: TGTGCCAGCAGTTACGGACAGGGACTTTATAATTCACCCCTCCACTTT.

The chain joins TRBV5-1 to TRBJ2-7; either TRBD1 or TRBD2 may fit D (6 bases each). Trimming cost V 4 bases and J 4 bases, with 18 bases left between them. Germline assignment: CDR1 SGHRS and CDR2 YFSETQ. The CDR3 contains 15 residues. The CDR3 protein is CASSPGGDILYEQYF. In nucleotides, the CDR3 is TGCGCCAGCAGCCCCGGCGGGGACATATTATACGAGCAGTACTTC.

The CDR3 here is CASSSDRAYEQFF. CDR3 nucleotides: TGCGCCAGCAGCTCGGACCGGGCCTATGAGCAGTTCTTC. This rearrangement joins TRBV5-1 to TRBJ2-1; no clear D gene. The CDR3 contains 13 residues. CDR1 is SGHRS, CDR2 YFSETQ, per germline. V was cut by 3 bases and J by 8 bases, with 12 bases left in between. Together with reference TRBV5-1 and TRBJ2-1, the CDR3 gives the full variable domain: KAGVTQTPRYLIKTRGQQVTLSCSPISGHRSVSWYQQTPGQGLQFLFEYFSETQRNKGNFPGRFSGRQFSNSRSEMNVSTLELGDSALYLCASSSDRAYEQFFGPGTRLTVL.